This T cell receptor (beta chain) emerged from a study of beta chain features in type 1 diabetes. Overall study findings and caveats: Type 1 diabetes patients had moderately but significantly shorter TCRB CDR3s in all four CD4+ subsets.

The isolated RNA, all of it, was reverse transcribed, so expressed TCRB transcripts were what got sequenced. Data came from immunoSEQ multiplex PCR; TCRdb stores just in-frame clones and leaves some out. The sample carries over 20,000 clones, roughly 45% recorded once. V dropped 5 bases and J dropped 7 bases, with 18 bases sitting between them. From germline, CDR1 is MNHNS and CDR2 SASEGT. This CDR3 comprises 14 residues. By way of CD45RO/CCR7/CD25/CD127/CD95/CD27, the CD4+ regulatory, stem cell-like memory, central memory and naive cells were sorted. Purity exceeded 98% in all sorted populations. Notes on this clone: Its antigen is undetermined.

V and J are TRBV6-1 and TRBJ2-7, with a possible D match to TRBD1 (7 bases). This sequence was found in a man in his thirties or forties with type 1 diabetes. Specimen: stem cell memory CD4+ T cells from blood. The CDR3 region is CASSQQTGTGEQYF. CDR3 coding DNA: TGTGCCAGCAGTCAACAGACAGGGACTGGAGAGCAGTACTTC.